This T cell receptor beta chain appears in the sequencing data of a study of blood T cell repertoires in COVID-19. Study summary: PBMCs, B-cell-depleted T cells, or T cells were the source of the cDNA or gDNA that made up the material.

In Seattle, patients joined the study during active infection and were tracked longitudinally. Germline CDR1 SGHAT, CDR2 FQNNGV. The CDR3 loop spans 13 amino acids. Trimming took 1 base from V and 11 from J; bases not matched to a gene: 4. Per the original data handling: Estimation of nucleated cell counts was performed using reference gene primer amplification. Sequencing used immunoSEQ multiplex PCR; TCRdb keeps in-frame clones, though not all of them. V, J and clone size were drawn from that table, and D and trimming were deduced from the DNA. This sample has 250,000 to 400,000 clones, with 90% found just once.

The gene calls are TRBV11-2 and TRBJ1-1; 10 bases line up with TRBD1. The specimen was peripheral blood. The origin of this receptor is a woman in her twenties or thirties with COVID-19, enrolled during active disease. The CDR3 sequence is CASSLGVDRGAFF. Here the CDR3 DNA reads TGTGCCAGCAGCTTAGGGGTGGACAGGGGGGCTTTCTTT.